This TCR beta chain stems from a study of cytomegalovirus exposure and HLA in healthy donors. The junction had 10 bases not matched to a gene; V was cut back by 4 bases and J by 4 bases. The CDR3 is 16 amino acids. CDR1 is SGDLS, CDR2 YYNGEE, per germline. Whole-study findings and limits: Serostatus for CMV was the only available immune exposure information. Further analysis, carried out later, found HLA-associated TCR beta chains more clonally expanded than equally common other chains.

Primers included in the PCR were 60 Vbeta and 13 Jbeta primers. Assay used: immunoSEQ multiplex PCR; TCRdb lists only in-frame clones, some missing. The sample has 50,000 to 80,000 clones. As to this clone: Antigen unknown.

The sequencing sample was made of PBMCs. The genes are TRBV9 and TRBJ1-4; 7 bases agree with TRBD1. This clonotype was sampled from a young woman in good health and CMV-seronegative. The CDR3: CASSMNRQGRNEKLFF. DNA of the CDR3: TGTGCCAGCAGCATGAATCGACAGGGCCGTAATGAAAAACTGTTTTTT.